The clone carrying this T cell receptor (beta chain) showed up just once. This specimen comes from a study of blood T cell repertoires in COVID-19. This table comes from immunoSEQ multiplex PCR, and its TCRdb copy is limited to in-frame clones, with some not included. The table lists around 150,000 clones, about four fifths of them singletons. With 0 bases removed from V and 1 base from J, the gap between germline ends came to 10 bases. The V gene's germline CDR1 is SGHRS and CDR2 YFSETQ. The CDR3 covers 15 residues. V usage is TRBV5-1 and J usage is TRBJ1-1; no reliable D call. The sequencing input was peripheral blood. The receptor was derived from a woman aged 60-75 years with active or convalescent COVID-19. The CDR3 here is CASSLDLAGNTEAFF. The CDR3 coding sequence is TGCGCCAGCAGCTTGGATCTCGCAGGGAACACTGAAGCTTTCTTT. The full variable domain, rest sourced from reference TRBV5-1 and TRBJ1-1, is KAGVTQTPRYLIKTRGQQVTLSCSPISGHRSVSWYQQTPGQGLQFLFEYFSETQRNKGNFPGRFSGRQFSNSRSEMNVSTLELGDSALYLCASSLDLAGNTEAFFGQGTRLTVV.